One and the same sample provided the 21 T cell receptor beta chains below, sequenced in a study of T cells in women clearing cervical HPV infection. Clones were sequenced by immunoSEQ multiplex PCR, and TCRdb holds only the in-frame ones, with some missing. The table for this sample gives about 21,000 clones. Sequenced material: blood buffy coat. Receptors were obtained from a woman aged 18-70 years with a cervical HPV16 infection that either progressed to CIN3+ or cleared (not recorded which).

Concerning this clone itself: The read finishes 3 residues shy of the CDR3 end, and the germline J gene is used to complete it. The rearrangement links TRBV10-2 to TRBJ2-1; TRBD2 matches at 8 bases. The CDR3 is 18 residues long. V lost 2 bases and J lost 5; bases outside the gene matches: 14. CDR1 WSHSY and CDR2 SAAADI come from the germline V gene. Incomplete CDR3 DNA: TGCGCCAGCAGTGAGCTAGCGGGTGCAAACCCACGACACAATGAG. It translates to CASSELAGANPRHNE. The CDR3 in full is CASSELAGANPRHNEQFF.

This clone is deemed medium-sized by its frequency. The read halts 3 residues ahead of the CDR3 end, with the missing end drawn from the germline J gene. The chain links TRBV7-9 to TRBJ2-5; D is unclear. The germline V and J ends were trimmed by 4 bases and 7 bases, with 7 bases remaining between them. The CDR3 has 11 residues. The germline V gene encodes CDR1 SEHNR and CDR2 FQNEAQ (reference sequence). The CDR3 reads CASSSLSTQYF. The part of the CDR3 DNA that was read is TGTGCCAGCAGCTCCTTATCGACC.

Note on this clone: The read finishes 3 residues shy of the CDR3 end, and the germline J gene is used to complete it. The chain carries TRBV24-1 and TRBJ2-3, with 11 bases matching TRBD1. The CDR3 contains 16 residues. Unmatched junction bases numbered 8, after V lost 2 bases and J lost 8 bases. CDR1 is KGHDR and CDR2 is SFDVKD in the germline V gene. The covered CDR3 bases are TGTGCCACCAGTGATTCCGGACAGGGGGCTTGGGGTACG. It encodes CATSDSGQGAWGT. The entire CDR3 is CATSDSGQGAWGTQYF.

Worth noting for this clone: The read halts 3 residues ahead of the CDR3 end, with the missing end drawn from the germline J gene. This sequence joins TRBV7-8 and TRBJ2-1; the match to TRBD2 covers 9 bases. Losses at the gene ends were 6 bases for V and 4 bases for J; bases not matched to a gene: 13. Looked up from germline, CDR1 is SGHVS and CDR2 is FQNEAQ. The CDR3 is 17 residues long. The sequenced part of the CDR3 DNA is TGTGCCAGCAGACCGCCGGGCGGGAGGGCCACGTACAATGAG. Translated, it gives CASRPPGGRATYNE. The CDR3, in full, reads CASRPPGGRATYNEQFF.

In regard to this clone: The read terminates 3 residues before the CDR3 end, so the remaining end is supplied by the germline J gene. The chain combines TRBV20-1 with TRBJ1-5, with 12 bases lining up with TRBD1. The germline CDR1 and CDR2 sequences are DFQATT and SNEGSKA (reference sequence). The ends lost 6 bases at V and 6 bases at J; junction bases unmatched: 9. This CDR3 comprises 15 residues. CDR3 loop: CSASGTGGWAQPQHF. The covered CDR3 bases are TGCAGTGCATCCGGGACAGGGGGCTGGGCTCAGCCC.

With respect to this clone: The sequence runs out 3 residues before the end of the CDR3; the remainder is reconstructed from the germline J gene. V usage is TRBV20-1 and J usage is TRBJ2-5, with TRBD2 matching 7 bases. The length of the CDR3 is 15 residues. The germline gives CDR1 DFQATT, CDR2 SNEGSKA (reference sequence). Trimming took 0 bases from V and 6 from J; bases not matched to a gene: 10. The CDR3 is CSARDLAGGSKTQYF. The part of the CDR3 DNA that was read is TGCAGTGCTAGAGATTTGGCCGGGGGGTCGAAGACC.

A word on this clone: The read terminates 3 residues ahead of where the CDR3 ends, so the germline J gene completes it. This chain uses TRBV10-3 with TRBJ1-2; the D gene is possibly TRBD1 (5 bases). This CDR3 is built from 15 residues. Germline assignment: CDR1 ENHRY and CDR2 SYGVKD. The CDR3 sequence is CAISEGAFEYGGYTF. The CDR3 DNA, read in part, is TGTGCCATCAGTGAAGGGGCATTCGAATATGGCGGC.

A word on this clone: Read coverage stops 3 residues before the CDR3 terminus; the germline J gene supplies the remainder. The V gene is TRBV2, the J gene TRBJ2-7, with 7 bases aligning to TRBD1. CDR1 SNHLY and CDR2 FYNNEI come from the germline V gene. Unmatched junction bases numbered 5, after V lost 8 bases and J lost 1 base. The CDR3 runs 13 residues. The DNA read from the CDR3 is TGTGCCAGCGGGCGACAGGGATCCTACGAG. This gives the protein CASGRQGSYE. In full, the CDR3 reads CASGRQGSYEQYF.

Points on this clone: The observed sequence ends 3 residues before the CDR3 terminus, with the missing tail filled in from the germline J gene. The chain is built from TRBV27 and TRBJ2-7; TRBD2 matches at 11 bases. The V gene end was trimmed by 6 bases and the J gene end by 4 bases; junction bases not matched to a gene: 11. CDR3 size: 16 residues. The germline CDR1 and CDR2 sequences are MNHEY and SMNVEV (reference sequence). The sequenced CDR3 bases are TGTGCCAGCAGGCCTACTCCGGGACTAGCGGCATACGAG. It translates to CASRPTPGLAAYE. The CDR3, in full, reads CASRPTPGLAAYEQYF.

With regard to this clone: The read stops 3 residues short of the end of the CDR3; the missing end is completed from the germline J gene. The chain recombines TRBV28 with TRBJ2-7; D possibly corresponds to TRBD1 (6 bases). The CDR3 runs 18 residues. The V gene lost 2 bases and the J gene lost 0 bases, with 20 bases spanning the gap. From germline, CDR1 is MDHEN and CDR2 SYDVKM. CDR3 loop: CASSLPLTWGHPSYEQYF. The sequenced CDR3 bases are TGTGCCAGCAGTTTACCACTCACTTGGGGACACCCCTCCTACGAG. The whole variable domain, filled in from reference TRBV28 and TRBJ2-7, reads DVKVTQSSRYLVKRTGEKVFLECVQDMDHENMFWYRQDPGLGLRLIYFSYDVKMKEKGDIPEGYSVSREKKERFSLILESASTNQTSMYLCASSLPLTWGHPSYEQYFGPGTRLTVT.

Note on this clone: The read gets to within 3 residues of the CDR3 end, and the germline J gene fills in the rest. This sequence joins TRBV7-2 and TRBJ2-7, with 10 bases matching TRBD2. This CDR3 has 15 residues. From germline, CDR1 is SGHTA and CDR2 FQGNSA. V lost 5 bases, J lost 0 bases, and 4 bases stayed unmatched. CDR3 sequence: CASSVGLADSYEQYF. The part of the CDR3 DNA that was read is TGTGCCAGCAGCGTAGGACTAGCGGACTCCTACGAG.

For this clone: The read ends 3 residues shy of where the CDR3 ends; the end is completed using the germline J gene. This sequence joins TRBV5-4 and TRBJ2-2, with D possibly being TRBD2 (6 bases). The germline gives CDR1 SGHNT, CDR2 YYREEE (reference sequence). This CDR3 is 15 amino acids long. The V and J ends lost 4 bases and 5 bases respectively, with 15 bases between them. CDR3 DNA (partial): TGTGCCAGCAGCCTGGGAGTAGCGGAGACCGGGGAG. Translated, it gives CASSLGVAETGE. The entire CDR3 reads CASSLGVAETGELFF.

This clone is classed as medium-sized by frequency. The sequenced fragment ends 3 residues before the CDR3 boundary, so the rest is inferred from the germline J gene. The chain employs TRBV6-1 and TRBJ2-1, with D possibly TRBD2 on 5 matching bases. This CDR3 is 14 amino acids long. Germline V gene lookup returns CDR1 MNHNS and CDR2 SASEGT. The V and J ends lost 2 bases and 9 bases respectively, with 14 bases between them. CDR3 DNA (partial): TGTGCCAGCAGTGAAACCTCTTATCGGGGTGAG. Translated: CASSETSYRGE. The complete CDR3 sequence is CASSETSYRGEQFF.

In regard to this clone: Read data end 3 residues before the CDR3 end; the end is taken from the germline J gene. The chain joins TRBV10-3 to TRBJ2-7, with no clear D. V was cut by 2 bases and J by 6 bases, with 17 bases left in between. Germline CDR1 is ENHRY and CDR2 is SYGVKD. The CDR3 is 15 amino acids. CDR3 bases read: TGTGCCATCAGTGAGCCCGACAAGTACCCTACCGAG. It is translated as CAISEPDKYPTE. The entire CDR3 is CAISEPDKYPTEQYF.

Of note for this clone: The CDR3 extends 3 residues past the end of the read, so its final part is completed from the germline J gene. The chain couples TRBV2 to TRBJ2-3; D is perhaps TRBD2 (6 bases). V lost 6 bases, J lost 3 bases, and 16 bases lay in between. Germline V gene sequence: CDR1 SNHLY, CDR2 FYNNEI. The CDR3 runs to 15 residues. CDR3 protein: CASSAGTHTTDTQYF. The CDR3 bases that were read are TGTGCCAGCAGCGCCGGGACTCATACTACAGATACG.

In regard to this clone: Sequencing ends 3 residues short of the CDR3 end; the germline J gene provides the rest. The chain is built from TRBV11-2 and TRBJ2-5, with TRBD2 as a possible D gene (6 bases). The germline V gene has CDR1 SGHAT and CDR2 FQNNGV. The CDR3 covers 15 residues. Between the trimmed V and J ends, which lost 5 bases and 5 bases, there was a span of 18 bases. CDR3 region: CASSAWRGLRETQYF. The sequenced part of the CDR3 DNA is TGTGCCAGCAGCGCCTGGAGGGGACTTCGGGAGACC. The full variable domain, completed using reference TRBV11-2 and TRBJ2-5, is EAGVAQSPRYKIIEKRQSVAFWCNPISGHATLYWYQQILGQGPKLLIQFQNNGVVDDSQLPKDRFSAERLKGVDSTLKIQPAKLEDSAVYLCASSAWRGLRETQYFGPGTRLLVL.

A word on this clone: The missing CDR3 end, 3 residues past where the read stops, is filled in from the germline J gene. The chain carries TRBV28 and TRBJ1-4; TRBD1 aligns across 8 bases. V gave up 6 bases and J gave up 0 bases; unmatched junction bases: 12. Germline-derived CDR1 and CDR2 are MDHEN and SYDVKM. This CDR3 region has 18 residues. The CDR3 sequence is CASRTDRVRGATNEKLFF. The CDR3 DNA, read in part, is TGTGCCAGCAGGACGGACAGGGTGAGGGGTGCAACTAATGAAAAA.

Concerning this clone itself: The read ends 3 residues before the CDR3 terminus; that terminus is restored from the germline J gene. The chain recombines TRBV19 with TRBJ2-1, with a possible D match to TRBD1 (5 bases). Germline assignment: CDR1 LNHDA and CDR2 SQIVND (reference sequence). The CDR3 is 16 residues long. V gave up 0 bases and J gave up 2 bases, with 11 bases separating them. The DNA read from the CDR3 is TGTGCCAGTAGTATAGACAGGGCCTCAACCTACAATGAG. Encoded protein: CASSIDRASTYNE. The CDR3 reads in full as CASSIDRASTYNEQFF.

Remarks on this clone: The CDR3 extends 3 residues past the end of the read, so its final part is completed from the germline J gene. The V and J genes are TRBV10-2 and TRBJ1-5; D may be TRBD1 (5 bases). With 3 bases removed from V and 4 bases from J, the gap between germline ends came to 10 bases. CDR3 size: 14 residues. Germline V gene sequence: CDR1 WSHSY, CDR2 SAAADI. CDR3 DNA, as far as it was read: TGCGCCAGCAGTGAATCAGGGTCGAATCAGCCC. Translating gives CASSESGSNQP. The whole CDR3 reads CASSESGSNQPQHF.

In regard to this clone: The CDR3 is cut off 3 residues early in the read; its end comes from the germline J gene. The gene calls are TRBV4-2 and TRBJ2-3, with TRBD2 matching 9 bases. Trimming at V came to 0 bases and at J to 4 bases, leaving 5 bases not matched to a gene. CDR1 and CDR2 (germline): LGHNA, YNFKEQ. The CDR3 spans 16 residues. The part of the CDR3 DNA that was read is TGTGCCAGCAGCCAAGAGGGTAGCGGGAGCCCAGATACG. Amino acid sequence: CASSQEGSGSPDT. In full, the CDR3 is CASSQEGSGSPDTQYF.

Comment on this clone: From the germline J gene comes the end of the CDR3, since the read stops 3 residues before it. The V gene is TRBV6-2 or TRBV6-3, the J gene TRBJ2-1; 11 bases are shared with TRBD2. CDR3 size: 14 residues. The ends lost 5 bases at V and 4 bases at J; junction bases unmatched: 1. Germline V gene lookup returns CDR1 MNHEY and CDR2 SVGEGT. The CDR3 protein is CASSLAGGYNEQFF. Incomplete CDR3 DNA: TGTGCCAGCAGTCTAGCGGGAGGTTACAATGAG.